This TCR beta chain derives from a study of T-cell memory formation after mild COVID-19. General observations from the study: Among clones peaking at day 37 in the second wave, SARS-CoV-2 specificity remained unconfirmed.

This clonotype has just a few counts. Its specificity is unknown. Germline V CDR1 and CDR2: SGHRS, YFSETQ. The trim removed 2 bases at V and 5 bases at J, leaving 10 bases unmatched. The CDR3 is made up of 16 amino acids. One entry per CDR3 protein results from TCRdb running MiXCR on the 5' RACE reads. In the table there are tens of thousands of distinct CDR3 sequences, roughly 13% of which are singletons. The chain recombines TRBV5-1 with TRBJ2-1; 7 bases are shared with TRBD2. The receptor was isolated from an adult woman who had mild COVID-19 (a few samples of this study predate the infection). Cell type and time point are not known. Sequencing used PBMCs or a T cell subset sorted from them (not recorded which). The CDR3 DNA reads as TGCGCCAGCAGCTTTGGAACCGGGGACTACCACAATGAGCAGTTCTTC. Its protein is CASSFGTGDYHNEQFF.